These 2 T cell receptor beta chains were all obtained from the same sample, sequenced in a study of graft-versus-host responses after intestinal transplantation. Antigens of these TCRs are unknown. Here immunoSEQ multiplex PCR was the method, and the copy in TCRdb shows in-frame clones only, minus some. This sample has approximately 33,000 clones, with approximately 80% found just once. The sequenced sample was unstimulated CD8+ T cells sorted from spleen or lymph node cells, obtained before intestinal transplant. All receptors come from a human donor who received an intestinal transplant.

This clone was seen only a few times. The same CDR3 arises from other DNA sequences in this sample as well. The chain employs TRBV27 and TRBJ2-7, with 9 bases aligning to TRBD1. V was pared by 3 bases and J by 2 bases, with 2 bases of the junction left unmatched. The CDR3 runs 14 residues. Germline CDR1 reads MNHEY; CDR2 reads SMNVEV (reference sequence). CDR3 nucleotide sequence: TGTGCCAGCAGTTTGGGGACAGGGCCCTACGAGCAGTACTTC. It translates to CASSLGTGPYEQYF.

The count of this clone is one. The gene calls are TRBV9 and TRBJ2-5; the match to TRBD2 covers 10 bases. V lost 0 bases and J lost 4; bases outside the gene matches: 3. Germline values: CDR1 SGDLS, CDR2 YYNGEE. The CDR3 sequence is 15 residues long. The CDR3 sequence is CASSVEGLAPETQYF. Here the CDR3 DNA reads TGTGCCAGCAGCGTAGAGGGACTAGCGCCAGAGACCCAGTACTTC.